Shown below are 22 T cell receptor beta chains from a single sample sequenced in a study of CXCR3 chemokines and chemotherapy response in bladder cancer (dated by TCRdb to 2022 to 2024). Library preparation employed PCR. TCRdb shows the sequencer as Illumina HiSeq 2500. The public reads were run again by TCRdb, first through fastp at Q25 and then through MiXCR, and only productive beta chains were kept. CDR3 protein sequences are deduplicated, and each keeps its most common genes and DNA. Within this sample are about 8,100 distinct CDR3 sequences, with 10% to 15% of them counted one time only. Around 15% of the sample goes to the ten largest clones. Sampling was carried out from a patient whose treatment included neoadjuvant chemotherapy. These receptors were obtained from a human donor with bladder cancer that responded to neoadjuvant chemotherapy.

This clonotype occurred many times. This chain uses TRBV5-6 with TRBJ2-3, with D perhaps matching TRBD1 or TRBD2 (5 bases each). The germline V and J ends were trimmed by 1 base and 0 bases, with 12 bases remaining between them. The length of the CDR3 is 16 residues. The V gene's germline CDR1 is SGHDT and CDR2 YYEEEE. Here the CDR3 reads CASSLIGGTSTDTQYF. The CDR3 region has the DNA TGTGCCAGCAGCTTGATTGGGGGTACTAGCACAGATACGCAGTATTTT.

This clonotype came up many times. V gene TRBV12-3 or TRBV12-4 combines with J gene TRBJ2-7, with 8 positions matching TRBD2. This CDR3 spans 17 amino acids. After removal of 5 bases from V and 2 bases from J, the junction contained 14 bases not matched to a gene. CDR3 amino acids: CASSPREGNHYPYEQYF. The CDR3 DNA sequence: TGTGCCAGCAGTCCCCGGGAGGGTAACCACTACCCCTACGAGCAGTACTTC.

This clonotype has just one count. The chain's CDR3 is CASSLGTREGEQYF. CDR3 nucleotide sequence: TGTGCCAGCAGCTTAGGGACTCGGGAGGGTGAGCAGTACTTC. V usage is TRBV7-3 and J usage is TRBJ2-7, with 8 bases lining up with TRBD2. The CDR3 is 14 residues long. Germline trimming cut 2 bases from V and 7 bases from J; bases unmatched to any gene: 7. CDR1 SGHTA and CDR2 FQGTGA come from the germline V gene.

This clonotype was observed many times. This chain uses TRBV29-1 with TRBJ2-7; maybe TRBD2 (5 bases). Germline lookup yields CDR1 SQVTM and CDR2 ANQGSEA. V lost 4 bases to trimming and J lost 3 bases, with 10 bases between them. This CDR3 is built from 12 residues. The CDR3 loop is CSVASGVYEQYF. In DNA form, the CDR3 reads TGCAGCGTTGCCTCCGGGGTCTACGAGCAGTACTTC.

This clonotype has ten or more counts. J is TRBJ2-5 and V is TRBV18; D remains unclear. Germline V gene lookup returns CDR1 KGHSH and CDR2 LQKENI. V was shortened by 2 bases and J by 2 bases, with 12 bases between the two germline ends. This CDR3 is 15 amino acids long. In DNA form, the CDR3 reads TGTGCCAGCTCACCAATTGGAACGGCGCAAGAGACCCAGTACTTC. This encodes CASSPIGTAQETQYF.

This clonotype is medium-sized (0.01 to 0.1%) within its sample. This chain connects TRBV6-1 to TRBJ1-6, with 8 bases fitting TRBD1. This CDR3 comprises 16 residues. V was pared by 3 bases and J by 6 bases, with 7 bases of the junction left unmatched. Germline V CDR1 and CDR2: MNHNS, SASEGT. CDR3 amino acids: CASSDIRDRGNSPLHF. The CDR3 coding sequence is TGTGCCAGCAGTGACATCCGAGACAGGGGTAATTCACCCCTCCACTTT.

In the case of this clonotype: With a much larger clone just one base away, this may be a read error. The rearrangement uses TRBV29-1 and TRBJ1-2; no definite D call. Per the germline V gene, CDR1 is SQVTM and CDR2 is ANQGSEA. The CDR3 totals 12 residues. Trimming shortened V by 5 bases and J by 4 bases, and 11 bases separated the two germline ends. The CDR3 reads CSVRLVGYGYTF. The CDR3 DNA is TGCAGCGTTCGACTTGTGGGCTATGGCTACACCTTC.

The CDR3: CASRSTGENSPLHF. CDR3 coding DNA: TGTGCCAGCAGATCGACAGGGGAAAATTCACCCCTCCACTTT. The genes are TRBV12-3 or TRBV12-4 and TRBJ1-6, with 8 positions matching TRBD1. With 6 bases clipped from V and 7 bases from J, the junction kept 5 bases outside the gene matches. The CDR3 extends over 14 amino acids.

At least ten counts were recorded for this clonotype. As DNA, the CDR3 is TGTGCCAGCAGCTTGGGACCGGGACAAGCCTACGAGCAGTACTTC. Protein sequence: CASSLGPGQAYEQYF. The rearrangement joins TRBV5-4 to TRBJ2-7, with TRBD1 as a possible D gene (6 bases). V was trimmed by 0 bases and J by 2 bases, leaving 12 bases between them. Looked up from germline, CDR1 is SGHNT and CDR2 is YYREEE (reference sequence). CDR3 length: 15 residues.

This clonotype was observed at least ten times. This chain uses TRBV6-2 or TRBV6-3 with TRBJ2-7; no firm D call. The CDR3 is made up of 11 amino acids. Trimming removed 6 bases from V and 2 bases from J, with 5 bases in between. Looked up from germline, CDR1 is MNHEY and CDR2 is SVGEGT. DNA for the CDR3: TGTGCCAGCAGCGCTGCCTACGAGCAGTACTTC. Its protein product is CASSAAYEQYF.

This clonotype was found many times. The chain carries TRBV6-1 and TRBJ2-7; 8 bases agree with TRBD2. CDR1 is MNHNS, CDR2 SASEGT, per germline. Losses at the gene ends were 0 bases for V and 12 bases for J; bases not matched to a gene: 7. The CDR3 has 13 amino acids. The CDR3 DNA reads TGTGCCAGCAGTGAAGCTTTCAGCGGGGGTATGTACTTC. Translation gives CASSEAFSGGMYF.

This clonotype appeared a few times. The chain has TRBV2 and TRBJ1-6; TRBD1 agrees at 10 bases. Germline assignment: CDR1 SNHLY and CDR2 FYNNEI. V was clipped by 7 bases and J by 8 bases; unmatched bases: 5. This CDR3 is 14 amino acids long. As DNA, the CDR3 is TGTGCCAGCATTCGGGACAGGGGTGATTCACCCCTCCACTTT. Translated: CASIRDRGDSPLHF.

This clonotype occurred a few times. V gene TRBV11-1 combines with J gene TRBJ2-7; 8 bases are shared with TRBD1. Trimming at V came to 8 bases and at J to 2 bases, leaving 5 bases not matched to a gene. The CDR3 is 13 residues long. Looked up from germline, CDR1 is SGHAT and CDR2 is FQDESV (reference sequence). The CDR3 reads CASFTDRAYEQYF. CDR3 bases: TGTGCCAGCTTCACGGACAGGGCCTACGAGCAGTACTTC.

This clonotype rates as medium-sized. The V call is TRBV6-5, the J call TRBJ1-1; D unclear. Deletions cut 8 bases from V and 1 base from J, with 17 bases between. Germline loops: CDR1 MNHEY, CDR2 SVGAGI. This CDR3 comprises 15 residues. The CDR3 bases are TGTGCCAGCGTACCCCCCCTTGGGGAGAACACTGAAGCTTTCTTT. It encodes CASVPPLGENTEAFF.

The sample holds many counts of this clonotype. V is TRBV19 and J is TRBJ1-1, with D possibly TRBD1 on 5 matching bases. Germline V gives CDR1 LNHDA, CDR2 SQIVND (reference sequence). The CDR3 length is 15 residues. The ends were cut back, 5 bases at V and 5 bases at J, with 18 bases in the middle. Here the CDR3 reads CASSPQGEGMTEAFF. CDR3 DNA: TGTGCCAGTAGTCCCCAAGGGGAGGGGATGACTGAAGCTTTCTTT.

This clonotype appeared a few times. This chain connects TRBV9 to TRBJ2-7; D perhaps matches TRBD1 (6 bases). V shed 0 bases and J shed 2 bases, with 9 bases lying between them. CDR3 length: 14 residues. From germline, CDR1 is SGDLS and CDR2 YYNGEE. The CDR3 spells CASSVGQGPYEQYF. The DNA of the CDR3 is TGTGCCAGCAGCGTAGGCCAGGGGCCCTACGAGCAGTACTTC.

This clonotype was seen ten or more times. The chain uses TRBV10-3 and TRBJ2-2, with 9 nucleotides matching TRBD2. This CDR3 region has 16 residues. CDR1 and CDR2 from the germline V gene are ENHRY and SYGVKD. J was trimmed by 6 bases and V by 3 bases; bases with no gene match: 8. CDR3 bases: TGTGCCATCAGTGACCAAGCGGGGGGCCTTGCCGGGGAGCTGTTTTTT. Translated, it gives CAISDQAGGLAGELFF.

This clonotype is labeled medium-sized (0.01 to 0.1%). The rearrangement joins TRBV19 to TRBJ2-1; TRBD2 matches 8 bases. The V gene end was trimmed by 5 bases and the J gene end by 8 bases; junction bases not matched to a gene: 8. This CDR3 has 14 amino acids. CDR1 and CDR2 from the germline V gene are LNHDA and SQIVND (reference sequence). This CDR3 is CASSLLAASHEQFF. CDR3 in DNA: TGTGCCAGTAGTCTACTAGCGGCTTCGCATGAGCAGTTCTTC. The variable domain in full, completed from reference TRBV19 and TRBJ2-1, reads DGGITQSPKYLFRKEGQNVTLSCEQNLNHDAMYWYRQDPGQGLRLIYYSQIVNDFQKGDIAEGYSVSREKKESFPLTVTSAQKNPTAFYLCASSLLAASHEQFFGPGTRLTVL.

At least ten counts were recorded for this clonotype. The J gene is TRBJ2-2, the V gene TRBV7-9, with TRBD1 identical over 7 bases. Germline trimming cut 5 bases from V and 1 base from J; bases unmatched to any gene: 4. The CDR3 extends over 15 amino acids. Germline loops: CDR1 SEHNR, CDR2 FQNEAQ (reference sequence). DNA for the CDR3: TGTGCCAGCAGCGCCGGGACAGAGAACACCGGGGAGCTGTTTTTT. Protein sequence: CASSAGTENTGELFF.

This clonotype was picked up many times. The chain links TRBV6-5 to TRBJ2-3, with D perhaps assigned TRBD1 or TRBD2 (7 bases each). Per germline, CDR1 MNHEY and CDR2 SVGAGI. The CDR3 runs 15 residues. V lost 5 bases and J 3 bases, leaving 15 bases between the germline ends. CDR3 nucleotides: TGTGCCAGCAGTAGGGGCCAGGGGGGGACAGATACGCAGTATTTT. Translated, it gives CASSRGQGGTDTQYF.

This clonotype was recorded many times. The chain uses TRBV18 and TRBJ1-2; D remains ambiguous. Germline V gene lookup returns CDR1 KGHSH and CDR2 LQKENI. V was cut by 6 bases and J by 0 bases, with 8 bases left in between. The CDR3 is made up of 13 amino acids. The CDR3 bases are TGTGCCAGCTCGTCATTAGCTAACTATGGCTACACCTTC. Translating gives CASSSLANYGYTF.

In its sample, this clonotype ranks as medium-sized. This chain uses TRBV6-1 with TRBJ1-1, with D unclear. Germline CDR1 is MNHNS and CDR2 is SASEGT. The length of the CDR3 is 13 residues. Trimming shortened V by 4 bases and J by 4 bases, and 10 bases separated the two germline ends. CDR3 sequence reads: CASSVYIPTEAFF. CDR3 DNA sequence: TGTGCCAGCAGTGTATACATTCCCACTGAAGCTTTCTTT.